The source of this TCR beta chain is a study of T cells after yellow fever vaccination. TCRdb itself ran the 5' RACE reads through MiXCR, one entry per CDR3 protein. Of a few hundred thousand distinct CDR3 sequences in the sample, about a fifth were seen once. Germline CDR1 KGHSH, CDR2 LQKENI. V lost 5 bases and J lost 5, with 13 bases in between. There are 13 residues in the CDR3. This clonotype was sampled from a man aged 25 to 45 who received the YFV17D yellow fever vaccine. The rearrangement links TRBV18 to TRBJ2-7; no clear D. Sequences were derived from PBMCs, sampled 15 days after the yellow fever booster vaccination. The CDR3 reads CASSAKGPDEQYF. The CDR3 DNA sequence: TGTGCCAGCTCAGCCAAAGGACCCGACGAGCAGTACTTC.